The TCR beta chain under discussion was sequenced for a study of CD8 T cells in ankylosing spondylitis. Study-level findings and limits: CD8+ disease-linked clones were present at relatively low frequencies in blood. Earlier literature documents some of the motif variants in reactive arthritis synovial fluid and blood. A TCR beta motif of several highly homologous variants seemed to mark ankylosing spondylitis blood.

MiXCR, applied by TCRdb to the 5' RACE reads, yields one record per CDR3 protein. The sample includes more than 600,000 distinct CDR3 sequences, around a fifth seen only once; the top ten take around 19%. Regarding this clonotype: The antigen remains unidentified.

Germline V gene data show CDR1 as SQVTM and CDR2 as ANQGSEA. The CDR3 runs 11 residues. The ends were cut back, 7 bases at V and 2 bases at J, with 8 bases in the middle. This receptor was taken from a male donor with ankylosing spondylitis. The chain has TRBV29-1 and TRBJ2-5; D gene uncertain. Sequenced material: blood, either unsorted or a sorted T cell fraction (not recorded which). CDR3 residues: CSARWQETQYF. In DNA form, the CDR3 reads TGCAGCGCCCGGTGGCAAGAGACCCAGTACTTC.